A single sample is the source of the 25 T cell receptor beta chains below, sequenced in a study of CD8 T cells in Susac syndrome. A quantity of 0.5 to 1 ug RNA underwent reverse transcription using random hexamers. TCRdb recomputed calls from the immunoSEQ multiplex PCR reads with MiXCR, one row per CDR3 protein. The sample has some 75,000 distinct CDR3 sequences, 80% to 95% seen once. Input material: CD8+ T cells from PBMCs. These receptor sequences come from a human donor with Susac syndrome.

This clonotype was seen only once. The V call is TRBV5-1, the J call TRBJ2-7; 10 bases map to TRBD1. The junction had 3 bases not matched to a gene; V was cut back by 0 bases and J by 3 bases. The length of the CDR3 is 15 residues. Germline CDR1 SGHRS, CDR2 YFSETQ. The CDR3 here is CASSLAGTGDYEQYF. The DNA of the CDR3 is TGCGCCAGCAGCTTGGCGGGGACAGGGGACTACGAGCAGTACTTC.

The V gene is TRBV24-1, the J gene TRBJ1-2, with D maybe TRBD1 (6 bases). Trimming removed 4 bases from V and 7 bases from J, with 15 bases in between. Per germline, CDR1 KGHDR and CDR2 SFDVKD. The CDR3 contains 14 residues. The chain's CDR3 is CATSEPGEIFGYTF. CDR3 DNA: TGTGCCACCAGTGAGCCAGGGGAAATCTTTGGCTACACCTTC.

This chain uses TRBV20-1 with TRBJ2-2, with 11 bases identical to TRBD2. The V gene end was trimmed by 0 bases and the J gene end by 0 bases; junction bases not matched to a gene: 9. This CDR3 spans 19 amino acids. The germline gives CDR1 DFQATT, CDR2 SNEGSKA (reference sequence). CDR3 nucleotides: TGCAGTGCTAGAGATGATCGGACACTAGCGGGGGCGAACACCGGGGAGCTGTTTTTT. It encodes CSARDDRTLAGANTGELFF.

This rearrangement joins TRBV6-4 to TRBJ2-7, with a tentative D call TRBD1 (5 bases). V lost 4 bases, J lost 3 bases, and 7 bases lay in between. The germline gives CDR1 MRHNA, CDR2 SNTAGT. The CDR3 length is 12 residues. CDR3 sequence reads: CASSGTYYEQYF. The DNA for the CDR3 is TGTGCCAGCAGTGGGACATACTACGAGCAGTACTTC.

The rearrangement joins TRBV10-3 to TRBJ2-5, with 12 bases lining up with TRBD2. The trim removed 4 bases at V and 4 bases at J, leaving 13 bases unmatched. The CDR3 totals 18 residues. Germline-derived CDR1 and CDR2 are ENHRY and SYGVKD. CDR3 DNA sequence: TGTGCCATCAGTGCATCTGGAGTGGGACTAGCGGGTGGAGAGACCCAGTACTTC. This sequence encodes CAISASGVGLAGGETQYF.

This clonotype was counted a single time. The rearrangement joins TRBV7-2 to TRBJ2-7; 7 bases map to TRBD2. J gave up 2 bases and V 0 bases, and 10 bases lay outside the gene matches. The germline V gene has CDR1 SGHTA and CDR2 FQGNSA. CDR3 length equals 17 residues. CDR3 in amino acids: CASSLAAWRERTYEQYF. For the CDR3, the DNA is TGTGCCAGCAGCTTAGCAGCGTGGCGGGAGAGGACCTACGAGCAGTACTTC.

The chain combines TRBV18 with TRBJ2-1; TRBD2 might be the D (7 bases). CDR1 and CDR2 from the germline V gene are KGHSH and LQKENI. The CDR3 sequence is 16 residues long. V was cut by 0 bases and J by 4 bases, with 13 bases left in between. The chain's CDR3 is CASSPPAGAWYNEQFF. As DNA, the CDR3 is TGTGCCAGCTCACCACCTGCGGGGGCGTGGTACAATGAGCAGTTCTTC.

The chain carries TRBV6-1 and TRBJ1-5; 7 bases map to TRBD1. There are 15 residues in the CDR3. The V and J ends lost 2 bases and 1 base, in that order; junction bases with no gene match: 2. Germline-derived CDR1 and CDR2 are MNHNS and SASEGT. In DNA, the CDR3 is TGTGCCAGCAGTGAACGGGACAGAAGCAATCAGCCCCAGCATTTT. Translated, it gives CASSERDRSNQPQHF.

The rearrangement joins TRBV5-4 to TRBJ1-5; D might be TRBD1 (6 bases). V lost 3 bases and J lost 9, with 25 bases in between. CDR3 size: 17 residues. Germline V gene lookup returns CDR1 SGHNT and CDR2 YYREEE (reference sequence). The CDR3 region is CASSYVSGAGATTPQHF. The CDR3 coding sequence is TGTGCCAGCAGCTACGTCTCGGGTGCAGGGGCAACCACGCCCCAGCATTTT.

This clonotype was seen just once. This chain uses TRBV27 with TRBJ2-1, with 7 positions matching TRBD2. This CDR3 spans 15 amino acids. Germline V gene lookup returns CDR1 MNHEY and CDR2 SMNVEV (reference sequence). Losses at the gene ends were 2 bases for V and 2 bases for J; bases not matched to a gene: 3. The CDR3 DNA sequence: TGTGCCAGCAGTTTACTGGGGGGGGCCTACAATGAGCAGTTCTTC. Encoded protein: CASSLLGGAYNEQFF.

J is TRBJ2-5 and V is TRBV28; D is unclear. V lost 3 bases to trimming and J lost 6 bases, with 2 bases between them. The CDR3 runs to 10 residues. Per the germline V gene, CDR1 is MDHEN and CDR2 is SYDVKM. Written as DNA, the CDR3 is TGTGCCAGCAGTTTTAAGACCCAGTACTTC. Translating gives CASSFKTQYF.

The V gene is TRBV7-8, the J gene TRBJ1-5; 8 bases match TRBD1. Germline V CDR1 and CDR2: SGHVS, FQNEAQ. CDR3 length equals 16 residues. The V and J ends lost 5 bases and 7 bases, in that order; junction bases with no gene match: 13. CDR3 region: CASSPIVGQGDQPQHF. CDR3 DNA sequence: TGTGCCAGCAGCCCCATCGTTGGACAGGGAGACCAGCCCCAGCATTTT. Complete variable domain (other parts from reference TRBV7-8 and TRBJ1-5): GAGVSQSPRYKVAKRGQDVALRCDPISGHVSLFWYQQALGQGPEFLTYFQNEAQLDKSGLPSDRFFAERPEGSVSTLKIQRTQQEDSAVYLCASSPIVGQGDQPQHFGDGTRLSIL.

V and J are TRBV4-1 and TRBJ2-7; TRBD2 might be the D (5 bases). From germline, CDR1 is MGHRA and CDR2 YSYEKL. V was clipped by 1 base and J by 2 bases, with 12 bases between them. This CDR3 has 15 residues. The CDR3 coding sequence is TGCGCCAGCAGCCAAGTTTGGGGAGACGCCTACGAGCAGTACTTC. Translation gives CASSQVWGDAYEQYF.

This clonotype occurred a few times. The chain has TRBV11-2 and TRBJ2-5; D is undetermined. Germline V gene sequence: CDR1 SGHAT, CDR2 FQNNGV. V was trimmed by 1 base and J by 2 bases, leaving 5 bases between them. The CDR3 has 13 amino acids. CDR3 sequence: CASSLGQQETQYF. The CDR3 coding sequence is TGTGCCAGCAGCTTAGGTCAGCAAGAGACCCAGTACTTC.

This clonotype was detected only a few times. The chain carries TRBV28 and TRBJ2-7, with D possibly being TRBD2 (6 bases). The germline V gene has CDR1 MDHEN and CDR2 SYDVKM. V gave up 6 bases and J gave up 0 bases, with 15 bases separating them. The CDR3 contains 15 residues. In DNA, the CDR3 is TGTGCCAGCAGCCGCGGGGACTTAAGCTCCTACGAGCAGTACTTC. Amino acid sequence: CASSRGDLSSYEQYF. The whole variable domain, remainder taken from reference TRBV28 and TRBJ2-7, is DVKVTQSSRYLVKRTGEKVFLECVQDMDHENMFWYRQDPGLGLRLIYFSYDVKMKEKGDIPEGYSVSREKKERFSLILESASTNQTSMYLCASSRGDLSSYEQYFGPGTRLTVT.

This clonotype was observed a handful of times. The chain carries TRBV27 and TRBJ2-7, with TRBD2 matching 7 bases. The CDR3 is 16 residues long. Unmatched junction bases numbered 16, after V lost 2 bases and J lost 9 bases. Germline V gene data show CDR1 as MNHEY and CDR2 as SMNVEV (reference sequence). CDR3 sequence (DNA): TGTGCCAGCAGTTTAGGGGCTAGCGGCACCTCTCGGGCGCAGTACTTC. Translated: CASSLGASGTSRAQYF.

The chain recombines TRBV29-1 with TRBJ2-7; TRBD2 matches at 10 bases. V dropped 1 base and J dropped 2; count of bases not matched to a gene: 2. The CDR3 sequence is 14 residues long. Germline CDR1 reads SQVTM; CDR2 reads ANQGSEA. In DNA, the CDR3 is TGCAGCGTTGAAGGACTAGCGGGCCCCTACGAGCAGTACTTC. Protein product: CSVEGLAGPYEQYF.

The V call is TRBV5-1, the J call TRBJ1-4; 9 positions agree with TRBD1. The CDR3 sequence is 15 residues long. Germline-derived CDR1 and CDR2 are SGHRS and YFSETQ. V trimming: 0 bases; J trimming: 6 bases; junction bases outside the gene matches: 3. The CDR3 nucleotides read TGCGCCAGCAGCTTGGTCGGACAGGGGTATGAAAAACTGTTTTTT. Translation gives CASSLVGQGYEKLFF.

This clonotype was recorded a few times. The rearrangement joins TRBV19 to TRBJ1-2, with unresolved D. Trimming pared 2 bases from V and 8 bases from J, leaving 15 bases between. Germline V gives CDR1 LNHDA, CDR2 SQIVND (reference sequence). The CDR3 spans 14 residues. The CDR3 loop reads CASSITSNTRGYTF. The CDR3 DNA is TGTGCCAGTAGTATAACGAGCAACACGAGGGGCTACACCTTC.

The V and J genes are TRBV3-1 and TRBJ1-6, with D perhaps TRBD1 (5 bases). V lost 2 bases and J lost 6, with 8 bases in between. CDR1 is LGHDT, CDR2 YNNKEL, per germline (reference sequence). The CDR3 contains 14 residues. This chain's CDR3 is CASSQWRGNSPLHF. As DNA, the CDR3 is TGTGCCAGCAGCCAATGGAGGGGTAATTCACCCCTCCACTTT.

The CDR3 DNA reads as TGTGCCAGCAGCTTAGAAGCCGGGACAGCAAACACCGGGGAGCTGTTTTTT. Amino acids: CASSLEAGTANTGELFF. This chain connects TRBV7-2 to TRBJ2-2; 7 positions agree with TRBD1. The CDR3 has 17 amino acids. The junction had 7 bases not matched to a gene; V was cut back by 1 base and J by 2 bases. Per the germline V gene, CDR1 is SGHTA and CDR2 is FQGNSA.

The chain recombines TRBV5-1 with TRBJ2-7, with 7 bases matching TRBD1. Unmatched junction bases numbered 8, after V lost 0 bases and J lost 2 bases. Germline values: CDR1 SGHRS, CDR2 YFSETQ. The CDR3 runs 16 residues. The CDR3 sequence is CASSLVPRDRAYEQYF. The CDR3 DNA reads as TGCGCCAGCAGCTTGGTCCCCCGAGACAGGGCCTACGAGCAGTACTTC.

The rearrangement joins TRBV19 to TRBJ2-1, with 9 nucleotides matching TRBD2. Germline CDR1 reads LNHDA; CDR2 reads SQIVND (reference sequence). V lost 1 base to trimming and J lost 10 bases; unmatched junction nucleotides: 11. CDR3 length: 16 residues. CDR3 loop: CASSIGGLAGSREQFF. The CDR3 DNA is TGTGCCAGTAGTATAGGCGGTCTAGCGGGATCCAGGGAGCAGTTCTTC.

This chain joins TRBV24-1 and TRBJ1-2; D remains ambiguous. The CDR3 extends over 13 amino acids. Germline CDR1 is KGHDR and CDR2 is SFDVKD. Trimming left V 9 bases short and J 4 bases short, with 14 bases between. CDR3 sequence: CATPSLIIYGYTF. The DNA for the CDR3 is TGTGCCACCCCCTCCTTAATCATCTATGGCTACACCTTC.

This clonotype showed up just once. The J gene is TRBJ1-6, the V gene TRBV14; D perhaps matches TRBD1 (5 bases). Between the trimmed V and J ends, which lost 3 bases and 7 bases, there was a span of 19 bases. The germline CDR1 and CDR2 sequences are SGHDN and FVKESK. The CDR3 contains 17 residues. The CDR3 sequence is CASSQSSGLLKNSPLHF. DNA for the CDR3: TGTGCCAGCAGCCAGAGTTCAGGGTTACTGAAAAATTCACCCCTCCACTTT.